This T cell receptor beta chain emerged from a study of early T cells in non-severe SARS-CoV-2 infection. Study-level background: The input, bulk RNA from unsorted whole blood, was sequenced, and chains were unpaired.

Separate cDNA molecules each had unique molecular identifiers attached to them. TCRdb recomputed calls from the 5' RACE reads with MiXCR, one row per CDR3 protein. The table shows some 45,000 distinct CDR3 sequences, with about a tenth occurring only once. V trimming: 6 bases; J trimming: 8 bases; junction bases outside the gene matches: 13. CDR3 length: 16 amino acids. The study, taken as a whole, reports: There was a bias toward anti-spike CD8 responses in VDJdb matching, which missed private and CD4 specificities.

This clonotype was detected ten times or more. What it binds is not known. The material sequenced was whole blood, taken at baseline. The origin of this receptor is an adult who was a healthcare worker with PCR-confirmed SARS-CoV-2 infection or an uninfected control (not recorded which). J is TRBJ1-2 and V is TRBV12-3 or TRBV12-4, with TRBD1 matching 12 bases. The CDR3 is CASSRSPGTGGGGYTF. The CDR3 bases are TGTGCCAGCAGCCGGAGTCCCGGGACAGGGGGCGGCGGCTACACCTTC.